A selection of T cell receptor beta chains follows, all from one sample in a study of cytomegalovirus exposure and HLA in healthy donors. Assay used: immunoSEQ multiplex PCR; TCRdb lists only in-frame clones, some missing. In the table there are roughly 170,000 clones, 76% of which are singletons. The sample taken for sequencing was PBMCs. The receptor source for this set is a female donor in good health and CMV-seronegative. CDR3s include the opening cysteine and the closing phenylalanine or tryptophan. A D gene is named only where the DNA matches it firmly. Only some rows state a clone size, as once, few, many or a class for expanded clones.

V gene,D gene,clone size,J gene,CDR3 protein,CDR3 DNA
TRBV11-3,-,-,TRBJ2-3,CASSLGARDTQYF,TGTGCCAGCAGCTTAGGGGCCCGTGATACGCAGTATTTT
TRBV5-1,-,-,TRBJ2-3,CASSFPGTDTQYF,TGCGCCAGCAGCTTCCCGGGCACAGATACGCAGTATTTT
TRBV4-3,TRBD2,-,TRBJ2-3,CASSQDKLAGGRGDTQYF,TGCGCCAGCAGCCAAGACAAACTAGCGGGGGGAAGAGGAGATACGCAGTATTTT
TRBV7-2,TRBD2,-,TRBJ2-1,CASSSRKLAGGAKGYEQFF,TGTGCCAGCAGCTCAAGGAAACTAGCGGGGGGGGCCAAGGGCTATGAGCAGTTCTTC
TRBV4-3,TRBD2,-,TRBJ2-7,CASSQGTSGSSFYEQYF,TGCGCCAGCAGCCAAGGAACTAGCGGGAGTTCCTTCTACGAGCAGTACTTC
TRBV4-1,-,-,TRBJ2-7,CASSHGLGTTYEQYF,TGCGCCAGCAGCCACGGGTTAGGGACAACCTACGAGCAGTACTTC
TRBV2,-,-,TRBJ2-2,CATSGDTGELFF,TGTGCCACCTCAGGCGACACCGGGGAGCTGTTTTTT
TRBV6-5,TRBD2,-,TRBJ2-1,CASRPTSGSYNEQFF,TGTGCCAGCAGACCGACTAGCGGGAGTTACAATGAGCAGTTCTTC
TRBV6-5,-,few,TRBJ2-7,CASSYEGGEQYF,TGTGCCAGCAGTTATGAGGGTGGCGAGCAGTACTTC
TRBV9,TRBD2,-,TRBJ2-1,CASSARLARTYNEQFF,TGTGCCAGCAGCGCCCGACTAGCTCGCACATACAATGAGCAGTTCTTC
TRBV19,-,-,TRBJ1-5,CASSIGGPWRSNQPQHF,TGTGCCAGTAGTATAGGCGGCCCCTGGCGGAGCAATCAGCCCCAGCATTTT
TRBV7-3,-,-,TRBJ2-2,CASSLLQGPGELFF,TGTGCCAGCAGCTTACTCCAGGGTCCCGGGGAGCTGTTTTTT
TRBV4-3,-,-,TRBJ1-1,CASSQDWEGPEAFF,TGCGCCAGCAGCCAAGATTGGGAGGGCCCCGAAGCTTTCTTT
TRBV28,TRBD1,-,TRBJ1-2,CASSPGQGSYGYTF,TGTGCCAGCAGCCCCGGACAGGGAAGCTATGGCTACACCTTC